At least ten counts were recorded for the clone carrying this T cell receptor beta chain. Its antigen is still unknown. V was clipped by 2 bases and J by 1 base; unmatched bases: 4. CDR3 length: 16 residues. CDR1 and CDR2 from the germline V gene are SGHTA and FQGNSA. TCRdb passed the reads through MiXCR, listing each CDR3 protein once. The sample shows a few hundred thousand distinct CDR3 sequences, approximately 30% of them seen only once. The data derive from a study of T cell repertoires in cytomegalovirus infection. Study-wide results and caveats: CMV-specific TCR beta clonotypes restricted by HLA-C dominated the ex vivo response.

This receptor was obtained from a human donor in good health (CMV status not recorded). Some clones in this sample may be carry-over from other donors' samples. The starting material was cultured PBMCs, obtained from culture after CMV antigen stimulation. The V gene is TRBV7-2, the J gene TRBJ2-2; 7 nucleotides agree with TRBD2. The CDR3 sequence is CASSLNGGRNTGELFF. The CDR3 nucleotides are TGTGCCAGCAGCTTAAACGGCGGGAGGAACACCGGGGAGCTGTTTTTT.